The rows below give T cell receptor beta chains drawn from one sample of a study of blood T cell repertoires in COVID-19. Assay used: immunoSEQ multiplex PCR; TCRdb lists only in-frame clones, some missing. This sample has 150,000 to 200,000 clones, with approximately 80% found just once. Material: PBMCs or T cells enriched from blood (not recorded which). The receptors were sampled from a man aged 65-85 years who had been exposed to COVID-19. Both conserved end residues are part of each CDR3. The D gene is left open where the match is weak. Rows may omit the clone size; those that give it use once, few, many or a size class.

>TRBV5-4|few|TRBD2|TRBJ2-7
TGTGCCAGCAGCCCCGGGACTAGCGGACCGTTCTACGAGCAGTACTTC
CASSPGTSGPFYEQYF
>TRBV30|few|TRBD2|TRBJ2-7
TGTGCCTGGACGGCGGGGGGGCCCCAATACGAGCAGTACTTC
CAWTAGGPQYEQYF
>TRBV9|NA|NA|TRBJ2-3
TGTGCCAGCAGCCTTCAGGGGTTAAGCACAGATACGCAGTATTTT
CASSLQGLSTDTQYF
>TRBV10-1|NA|TRBD1|TRBJ1-1
TGCGCCACCCCCTCCGGACAGGGGTCGGGAAACACTGAAGCTTTCTTT
CATPSGQGSGNTEAFF
>TRBV19|once|NA|TRBJ1-1
TGTGCCAGTAGGGACACGGTTGACAGTGAAGCTTTCTTT
CASRDTVDSEAFF
>TRBV4-1|NA|TRBD2|TRBJ2-1
TGCGCCAGCAGCCAAGATCTTCTAGCGGATCGGGCGGATGAGCAGTTCTTC
CASSQDLLADRADEQFF
>TRBV4-3|NA|NA|TRBJ1-5
TGCGCCAGCAGCCAAGAGGCAGGGAATAGCAATCAGCCCCAGCATTTT
CASSQEAGNSNQPQHF
>TRBV7-2|NA|NA|TRBJ2-3
TGTGCCAGCAGCTACTCGAGCGTTACGCAGTATTTT
CASSYSSVTQYF
>TRBV28|NA|NA|TRBJ2-7
TGTGCCAGCAGTTTGACACAAGCCTACGAGCAGTACTTC
CASSLTQAYEQYF
>TRBV6-2/TRBV6-3|few|TRBD2|TRBJ2-7
TGTGCCAGCAGTTACTCACCTAGCGGGAGGTTCAGCTCCTACGAGCAGTACTTC
CASSYSPSGRFSSYEQYF
>TRBV28|NA|NA|TRBJ2-7
TGTGCCAGCAGTTTATTAGGCCTAGTCTACGAGCAGTACTTC
CASSLLGLVYEQYF